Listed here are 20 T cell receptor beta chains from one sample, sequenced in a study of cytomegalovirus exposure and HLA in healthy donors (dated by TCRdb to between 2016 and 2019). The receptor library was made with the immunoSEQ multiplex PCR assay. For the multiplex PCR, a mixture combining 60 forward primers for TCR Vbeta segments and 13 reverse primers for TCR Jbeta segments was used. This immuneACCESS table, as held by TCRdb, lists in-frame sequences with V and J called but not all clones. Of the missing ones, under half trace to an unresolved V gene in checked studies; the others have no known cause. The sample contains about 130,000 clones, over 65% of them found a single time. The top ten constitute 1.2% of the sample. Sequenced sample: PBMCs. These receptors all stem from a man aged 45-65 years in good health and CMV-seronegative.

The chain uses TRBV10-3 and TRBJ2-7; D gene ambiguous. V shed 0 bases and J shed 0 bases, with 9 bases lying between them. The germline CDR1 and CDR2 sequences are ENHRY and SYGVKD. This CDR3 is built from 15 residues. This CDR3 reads CAISESRVVSYEQYF. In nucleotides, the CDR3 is TGTGCCATCAGTGAGTCTCGGGTCGTCTCCTACGAGCAGTACTTC.

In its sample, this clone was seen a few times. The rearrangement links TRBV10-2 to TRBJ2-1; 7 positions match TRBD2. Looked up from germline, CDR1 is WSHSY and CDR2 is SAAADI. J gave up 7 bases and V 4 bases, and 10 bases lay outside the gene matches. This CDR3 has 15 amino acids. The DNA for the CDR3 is TGCGCCAGCAGTGCTACTAGCGTGGGCCGGAATGAGCAGTTCTTC. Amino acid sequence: CASSATSVGRNEQFF.

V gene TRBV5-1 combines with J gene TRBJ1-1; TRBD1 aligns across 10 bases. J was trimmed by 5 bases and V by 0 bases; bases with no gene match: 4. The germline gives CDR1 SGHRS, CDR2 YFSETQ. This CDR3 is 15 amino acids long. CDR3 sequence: CASSLGDRGWTEAFF. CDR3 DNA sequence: TGCGCCAGCAGCTTGGGGGACAGGGGATGGACTGAAGCTTTCTTT.

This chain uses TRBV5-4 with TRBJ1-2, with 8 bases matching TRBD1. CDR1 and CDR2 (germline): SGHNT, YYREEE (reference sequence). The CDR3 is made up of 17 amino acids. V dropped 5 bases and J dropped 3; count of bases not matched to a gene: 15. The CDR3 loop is CASRGQGVQGADYGYTF. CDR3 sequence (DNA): TGTGCCAGCAGGGGGCAAGGGGTTCAGGGGGCGGACTATGGCTACACCTTC.

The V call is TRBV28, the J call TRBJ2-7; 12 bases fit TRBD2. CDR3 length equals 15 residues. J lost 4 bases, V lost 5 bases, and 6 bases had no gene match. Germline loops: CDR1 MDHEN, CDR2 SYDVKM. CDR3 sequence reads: CASSHGTSGLYEQYF. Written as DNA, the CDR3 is TGTGCCAGCAGTCACGGGACTAGCGGGCTATACGAGCAGTACTTC.

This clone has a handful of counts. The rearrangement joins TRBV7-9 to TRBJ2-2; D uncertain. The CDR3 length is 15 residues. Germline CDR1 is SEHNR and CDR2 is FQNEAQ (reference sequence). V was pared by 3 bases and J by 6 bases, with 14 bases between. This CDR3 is CASSFSRAPAGELFF. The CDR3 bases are TGTGCCAGCAGCTTTTCTAGAGCCCCGGCCGGGGAGCTGTTTTTT.

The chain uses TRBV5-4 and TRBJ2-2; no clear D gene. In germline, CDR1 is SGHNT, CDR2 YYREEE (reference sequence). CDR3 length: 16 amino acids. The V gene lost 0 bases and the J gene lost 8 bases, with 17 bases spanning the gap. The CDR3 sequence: CASSLEGSLAAGELFF. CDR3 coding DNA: TGTGCCAGCAGCTTGGAAGGCTCACTCGCGGCAGGGGAGCTGTTTTTT.

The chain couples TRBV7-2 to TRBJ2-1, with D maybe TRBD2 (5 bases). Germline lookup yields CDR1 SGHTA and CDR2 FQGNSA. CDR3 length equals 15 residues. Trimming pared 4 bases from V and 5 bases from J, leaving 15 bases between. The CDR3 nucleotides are TGTGCCAGCAGCTCACCGAGCGGAATCAACAATGAGCAGTTCTTC. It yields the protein CASSSPSGINNEQFF.

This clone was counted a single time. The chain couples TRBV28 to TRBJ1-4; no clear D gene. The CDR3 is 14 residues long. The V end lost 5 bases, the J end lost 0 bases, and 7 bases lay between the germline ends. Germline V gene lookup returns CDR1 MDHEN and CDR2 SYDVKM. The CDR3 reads CASSTYATNEKLFF. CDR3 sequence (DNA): TGTGCCAGCAGTACATACGCAACTAATGAAAAACTGTTTTTT.

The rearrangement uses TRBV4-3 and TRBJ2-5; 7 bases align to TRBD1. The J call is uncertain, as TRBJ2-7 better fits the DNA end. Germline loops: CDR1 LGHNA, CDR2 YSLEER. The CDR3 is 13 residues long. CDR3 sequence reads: CASSQDDRAEQYF. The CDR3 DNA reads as TGCGCCAGCAGCCAAGATGACAGGGCCGAGCAGTACTTC.

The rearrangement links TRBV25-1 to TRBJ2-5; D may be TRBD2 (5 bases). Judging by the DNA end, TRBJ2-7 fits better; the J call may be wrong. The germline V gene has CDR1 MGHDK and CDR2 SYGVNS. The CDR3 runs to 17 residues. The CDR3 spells CASSEYIGKGVKNEQYF. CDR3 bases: TGTGCCAGCAGTGAATATATCGGGAAGGGAGTAAAAAACGAGCAGTACTTC.

Here the CDR3 DNA reads TGTGCCAGCAGACAGGGGGCGCGGGAGACCCAGTACTTC. This codes for CASRQGARETQYF. This rearrangement joins TRBV6-6 to TRBJ2-5; 9 positions agree with TRBD1. The germline gives CDR1 MNHNY, CDR2 SVGAGI (reference sequence). V was clipped by 6 bases and J by 5 bases; unmatched bases: 4. The CDR3 consists of 13 residues.

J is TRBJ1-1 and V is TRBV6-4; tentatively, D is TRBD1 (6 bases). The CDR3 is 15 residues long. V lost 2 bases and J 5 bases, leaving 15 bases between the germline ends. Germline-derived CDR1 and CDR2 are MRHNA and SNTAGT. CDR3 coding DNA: TGTGCCAGCAGTGACCGTTGGCAGGGGCCGACTGAAGCTTTCTTT. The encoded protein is CASSDRWQGPTEAFF.

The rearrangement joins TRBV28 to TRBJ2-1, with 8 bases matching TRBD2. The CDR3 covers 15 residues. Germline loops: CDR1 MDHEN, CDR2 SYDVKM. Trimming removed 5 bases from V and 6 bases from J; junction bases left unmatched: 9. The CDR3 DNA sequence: TGTGCCAGCAGTCGAGTAACGGCGGGGGGCAATGAGCAGTTCTTC. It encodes CASSRVTAGGNEQFF.

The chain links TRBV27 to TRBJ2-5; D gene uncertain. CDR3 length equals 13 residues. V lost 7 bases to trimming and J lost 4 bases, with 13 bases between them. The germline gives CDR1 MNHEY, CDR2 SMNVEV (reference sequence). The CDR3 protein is CASTSVPGETQYF. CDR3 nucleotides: TGTGCCAGCACCTCCGTACCCGGAGAGACCCAGTACTTC.

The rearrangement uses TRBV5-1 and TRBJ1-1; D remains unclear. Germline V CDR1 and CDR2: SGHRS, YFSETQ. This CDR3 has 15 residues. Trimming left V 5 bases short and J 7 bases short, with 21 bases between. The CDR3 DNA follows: TGCGCCAGCAGGGGTATATGGGGAGCCTCGGATGAAGCTTTCTTT. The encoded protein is CASRGIWGASDEAFF.

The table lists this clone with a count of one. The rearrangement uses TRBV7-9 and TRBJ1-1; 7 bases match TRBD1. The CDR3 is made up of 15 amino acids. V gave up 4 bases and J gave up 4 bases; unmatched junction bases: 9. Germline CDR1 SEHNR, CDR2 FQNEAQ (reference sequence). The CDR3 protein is CASSWTGESGTEAFF. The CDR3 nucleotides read TGTGCCAGCAGCTGGACAGGCGAGAGCGGCACTGAAGCTTTCTTT.

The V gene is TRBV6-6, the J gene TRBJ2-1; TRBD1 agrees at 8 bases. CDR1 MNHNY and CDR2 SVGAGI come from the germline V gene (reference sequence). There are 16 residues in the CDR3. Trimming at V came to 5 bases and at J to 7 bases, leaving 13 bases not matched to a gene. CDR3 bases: TGTGCCAGCAGTCCCGGACAGGGTTCAGGGGTAAATGAGCAGTTCTTC. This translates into CASSPGQGSGVNEQFF.

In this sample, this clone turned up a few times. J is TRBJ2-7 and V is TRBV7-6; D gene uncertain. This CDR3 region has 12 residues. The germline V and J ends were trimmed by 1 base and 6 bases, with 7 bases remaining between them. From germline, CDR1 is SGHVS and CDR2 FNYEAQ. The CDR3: CASSLDSAEQYF. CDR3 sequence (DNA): TGTGCCAGCAGCTTAGACAGTGCCGAGCAGTACTTC.

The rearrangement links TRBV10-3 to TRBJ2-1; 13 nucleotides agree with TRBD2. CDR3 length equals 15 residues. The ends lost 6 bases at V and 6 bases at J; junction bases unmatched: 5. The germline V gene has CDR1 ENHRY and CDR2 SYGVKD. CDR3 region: CAISDWTSGSNEQFF. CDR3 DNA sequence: TGTGCCATCAGCGACTGGACTAGCGGGAGCAATGAGCAGTTCTTC.